Below are 18 T cell receptor beta chains sequenced from a single sample in a study of tumor-infiltrating lymphocytes in primary liver carcinoma. The template, about 500 ng total RNA, yielded TCR beta cDNA made with a constant-region primer. Nested multiplex PCR, run for three rounds with slightly modified ARM-PCR, yielded TCR beta libraries. The first two PCR rounds, roughly 10 cycles each, used TRBV1-TRBV30 forward primers and a C-beta reverse primer. TCRdb processed the multiplex PCR reads anew with MiXCR; each CDR3 protein has one entry. The table lists over 250,000 distinct CDR3 sequences, approximately 54% of them singletons. The source of the blood RNA was unsorted whole blood, and germline DNA was extracted as well. The sequencing sample was made of peripheral blood. All receptors derive from a woman aged 30 to 39 with primary liver carcinoma and hepatitis B virus infection.

This clonotype has only a few counts. The chain uses TRBV6-2 or TRBV6-3 and TRBJ1-2, with TRBD1 as a possible D gene (5 bases). Germline assignment: CDR1 MNHEY and CDR2 SVGEGT. This CDR3 contains 12 residues. With 8 bases removed from V and 4 bases from J, the gap between germline ends came to 11 bases. The CDR3 DNA is TGTGCCAGCGCGGGACGTTCCTATGGCTACACCTTC. It codes for CASAGRSYGYTF.

This chain uses TRBV4-1 with TRBJ2-3, with D tentatively TRBD2 (5 bases). V was trimmed by 3 bases and J by 1 base, leaving 8 bases between them. Per the germline V gene, CDR1 is MGHRA and CDR2 is YSYEKL. The CDR3 runs to 14 residues. CDR3 in amino acids: CASSHGGGTDTQYF. Here the CDR3 DNA reads TGCGCCAGCAGCCATGGAGGAGGCACAGATACGCAGTATTTT.

CDR3 sequence reads: CASSEGDRLYNEQFF. CDR3 DNA: TGTGCCAGCAGTGAGGGTGACCGTTTATACAATGAGCAGTTCTTC. This sequence joins TRBV6-1 and TRBJ2-1; D is undetermined. The germline V and J ends were trimmed by 3 bases and 4 bases, with 13 bases remaining between them. CDR3 length: 15 residues. CDR1 and CDR2 from the germline V gene are MNHNS and SASEGT.

The gene calls are TRBV7-8 and TRBJ2-3; D not resolved. Trimming cost V 3 bases and J 4 bases, with 8 bases left between them. The CDR3 sequence is 13 residues long. CDR1 and CDR2 (germline): SGHVS, FQNEAQ. CDR3 DNA: TGTGCCAGCAGCTTTTCGCTTCCAGATACGCAGTATTTT. As protein: CASSFSLPDTQYF.

The V gene is TRBV7-9, the J gene TRBJ2-1; 9 bases are shared with TRBD2. Germline V CDR1 and CDR2: SEHNR, FQNEAQ (reference sequence). This CDR3 has 15 amino acids. Trimming at V came to 1 base and at J to 8 bases, leaving 6 bases not matched to a gene. The CDR3 DNA is TGTGCCAGCAGCTTAGGTAGCGGGAGTATAGATGAGCAGTTCTTC. This encodes CASSLGSGSIDEQFF. Filled out from reference TRBV7-9 and TRBJ2-1, the complete variable domain reads DTGVSQNPRHKITKRGQNVTFRCDPISEHNRLYWYRQTLGQGPEFLTYFQNEAQLEKSRLLSDRFSAERPKGSFSTLEIQRTEQGDSAMYLCASSLGSGSIDEQFFGPGTRLTVL.

With regard to this clonotype: Its ends do not fully match the called genes, so a read error is possible. This sequence joins TRBV12-3 or TRBV12-4 and TRBJ1-1; D gene uncertain. CDR3 length: 14 residues. The CDR3 sequence: CTSSPLGRGAEAFF. As DNA, the CDR3 is TGTACCAGCAGTCCTTTGGGCCGTGGGGCTGAAGCTTTCTTT.

The genes are TRBV11-3 and TRBJ2-7; D gene ambiguous. The CDR3 is made up of 16 amino acids. CDR1 SGHNT and CDR2 YENEEA come from the germline V gene. Trimming shortened V by 0 bases and J by 4 bases, and 16 bases separated the two germline ends. Written as DNA, the CDR3 is TGTGCCAGCAGCTTAGATCTCGTCATGACTCGTTACGAGCAGTACTTC. Its translation is CASSLDLVMTRYEQYF.

A word on this clonotype: At one end, the junction sequence differs from germline, possibly due to a read error. The chain uses TRBV11-2 and TRBJ2-7, with D unresolved. Germline assignment: CDR1 SGHAT and CDR2 FQNNGV. The CDR3 consists of 15 residues. DNA for the CDR3: TGTGCCAGCAGTAGAAGTAGGGATACCTCCTACGAGCAGTACTTT. The encoded protein is CASSRSRDTSYEQYF. Drawing the rest from reference TRBV11-2 and TRBJ2-7, the complete variable domain is EAGVAQSPRYKIIEKRQSVAFWCNPISGHATLYWYQQILGQGPKLLIQFQNNGVVDDSQLPKDRFSAERLKGVDSTLKIQPAKLEDSAVYLCASSRSRDTSYEQYFGPGTRLTVT.

In regard to this clonotype: The missing conserved phenylalanine or tryptophan at the end of this CDR3 makes a read error likely. The chain uses TRBV12-3 or TRBV12-4 and TRBJ1-1, with 9 bases that match TRBD1. The junction had 16 bases not matched to a gene; V was cut back by 6 bases and J by 5 bases. This CDR3 spans 17 amino acids. The CDR3 nucleotides read TGTGCCAGCAGCCCCCTATCTCCATACAGGGGGCAGACTGAAGCTTTCCTT. Translating it yields CASSPLSPYRGQTEAFL.

This clonotype was observed a few times. The chain recombines TRBV6-1 with TRBJ2-1, with D unclear. The CDR3 is made up of 13 amino acids. V was pared by 1 base and J by 10 bases, with 11 bases between. Germline-derived CDR1 and CDR2 are MNHNS and SASEGT. The CDR3 nucleotides are TGTGCCAGCAGTGAAGTGTCCGCCCCCGAGCAGTTCTTC. It translates to CASSEVSAPEQFF.

This clonotype was recorded many times. The chain employs TRBV29-1 and TRBJ1-2, with a tentative D call TRBD1 (6 bases). Trimming took off 5 bases at V and 6 bases at J, with 13 bases between the two ends. CDR1 and CDR2 from the germline V gene are SQVTM and ANQGSEA. This CDR3 is built from 12 residues. DNA of the CDR3: TGCAGCGTTTCCCAGGGGAGGGATGGCTACACCTTC. Translated, it gives CSVSQGRDGYTF.

CDR3: CASSFSGRLGGTEGTQYF. DNA of the CDR3: TGTGCCAGCAGTTTTAGTGGGAGACTAGGGGGAACCGAAGGGACCCAGTACTTC. This sequence joins TRBV12-3 or TRBV12-4 and TRBJ2-5; D assignment may be TRBD1 or TRBD2 (6 bases each). The CDR3 loop spans 18 amino acids. Trimming pared 3 bases from V and 7 bases from J, leaving 27 bases between.

The gene calls are TRBV6-5 and TRBJ1-5; D is undetermined. The CDR3 runs 15 residues. Per the germline V gene, CDR1 is MNHEY and CDR2 is SVGAGI. V was pared by 6 bases and J by 0 bases, with 12 bases between. The CDR3 reads CASRDYPYSNQPQHF. Here the CDR3 DNA reads TGTGCCAGCAGAGACTACCCCTATAGCAATCAGCCCCAGCATTTT.

This clonotype has a handful of counts. V and J are TRBV12-3 or TRBV12-4 and TRBJ2-5; 9 positions match TRBD1. V was pared by 1 base and J by 5 bases, with 14 bases of the junction left unmatched. The CDR3 consists of 18 residues. CDR3 bases: TGTGCCAGCAGTTTAGTTACCCCCGGGACAGGGAGGGAGGAGACCCAGTACTTC. As protein: CASSLVTPGTGREETQYF.

As for this clonotype: Lacking the conserved final phenylalanine or tryptophan, this CDR3 likely reflects a read error. The DNA is left out, because the CDR3 cannot be placed on it with certainty; the CDR3 is given as TCRdb lists it. This chain joins TRBV11-2 and TRBJ1-1; TRBD1 reflects the table's D call only, with no check against the DNA. Per the germline V gene, CDR1 is SGHAT and CDR2 is FQNNGV. The CDR3 length is 14 residues, termini included. The CDR3 sequence: CASSLSSRGRKAFS.

Notes on this clonotype: A read error is possible here, since a much larger clone lies one base away. The chain combines TRBV4-3 with TRBJ2-1, with D possibly TRBD2 on 6 matching bases. Germline V CDR1 and CDR2: LGHNA, YSLEER. CDR3 length equals 15 residues. CDR3 sequence (DNA): TGCGTCAGCAGCCAAGTATACAGCGGGTACAATGAGCAGTTCTTC. It codes for CVSSQVYSGYNEQFF.

Turning to this clonotype: The germline gene is not matched at one end of the junction; a read error may be the cause. The chain combines TRBV4-1 with TRBJ2-2, with TRBD1 matching over 7 bases. Germline loops: CDR1 MGHRA, CDR2 YSYEKL. The CDR3 consists of 17 residues. CDR3 protein: CASIQRTGMKNTGELFF. The CDR3 nucleotides read TGCGCCAGCATCCAACGGACAGGCATGAAGAACACCGGTGAGCTGTTTTTT.

In the case of this clonotype: The CDR3 ends on some other residue instead of the conserved phenylalanine or tryptophan, so this is likely a read error. V is TRBV4-3 and J is TRBJ1-1; D may be TRBD1 (5 bases). The germline V gene encodes CDR1 LGHNA and CDR2 YSLEER. This CDR3 comprises 15 residues. The CDR3 protein is CASSQAPDSNTEAFL. In DNA form, the CDR3 reads TGTGCCAGCAGCCAAGCCCCAGACAGCAACACTGAAGCTTTCTTA.